This T cell receptor beta chain was sequenced for a study of blood T cell repertoires in COVID-19. Study-level information: PBMCs, B-cell-depleted T cells, or T cells were the source of the cDNA or gDNA that made up the material.

Enrolled through a virtual design, the participants were between about 18 and 100 years of age and came from some 25 US areas. Donors in Cohort 3 who had recovered were those with two negative PCRs, healthcare professional clearance, or resolution of their symptoms. Authors' methods: Nucleated cell number was recorded as an estimate derived from reference gene primer amplification. Only in-frame clones appear in the TCRdb table, and some are missing; sequencing was by immunoSEQ multiplex PCR. V and J calls and clone size follow that table, whereas D and trimming were derived from the DNA. The table lists just over 300,000 clones, roughly 87% of them singletons. The sample was PBMCs or T cells enriched from blood (not recorded which). This TCR was sampled from a woman in her late teens or twenties who had recovered from COVID-19.

CDR3 nucleotides: TGTGCCAGCAGCTTGGAGGGGAGGACCGGGTCCTACGAGCAGTACTTC. It yields the protein CASSLEGRTGSYEQYF. The rearrangement links TRBV5-5 to TRBJ2-7, with D possibly TRBD2 on 6 matching bases. This CDR3 contains 16 residues. The germline CDR1 and CDR2 sequences are SGHKS and YYEKEE (reference sequence). The V end lost 0 bases, the J end lost 1 base, and 14 bases lay between the germline ends. Drawing the rest from reference TRBV5-5 and TRBJ2-7, the complete variable domain is DAGVTQSPTHLIKTRGQQVTLRCSPISGHKSVSWYQQVLGQGPQFIFQYYEKEERGRGNFPDRFSARQFPNYSSELNVNALLLGDSALYLCASSLEGRTGSYEQYFGPGTRLTVT.